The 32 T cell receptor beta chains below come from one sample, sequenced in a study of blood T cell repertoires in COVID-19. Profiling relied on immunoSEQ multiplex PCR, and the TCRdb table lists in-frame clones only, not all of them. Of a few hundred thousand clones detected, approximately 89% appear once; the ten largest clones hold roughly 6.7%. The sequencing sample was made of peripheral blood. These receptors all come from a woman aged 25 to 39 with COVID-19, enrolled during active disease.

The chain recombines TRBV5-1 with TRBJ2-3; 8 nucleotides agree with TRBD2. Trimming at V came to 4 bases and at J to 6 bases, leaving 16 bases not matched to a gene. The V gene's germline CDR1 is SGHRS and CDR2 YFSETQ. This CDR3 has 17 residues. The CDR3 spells CASSVPAEREITDTQYF. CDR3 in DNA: TGCGCCAGCAGCGTCCCGGCTGAGCGGGAGATAACGGATACGCAGTATTTT.

CDR3 in DNA: TGTGCCAGCAGATCACTAGCGGGTTACAATGAGCAGTTCTTC. It yields the protein CASRSLAGYNEQFF. This sequence joins TRBV6-1 and TRBJ2-1; TRBD2 aligns across 9 bases. Germline loops: CDR1 MNHNS, CDR2 SASEGT. The V and J ends lost 6 bases and 4 bases, in that order; junction bases with no gene match: 4. The CDR3 length is 14 residues.

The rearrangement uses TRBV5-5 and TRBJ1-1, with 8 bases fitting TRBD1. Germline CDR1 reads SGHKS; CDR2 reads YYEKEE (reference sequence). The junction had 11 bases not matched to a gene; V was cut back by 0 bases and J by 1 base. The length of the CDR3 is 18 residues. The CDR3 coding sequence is TGTGCCAGCAGCTTGGACAGGGGGTGGGGACCGAAGAACACTGAAGCTTTCTTT. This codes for CASSLDRGWGPKNTEAFF.

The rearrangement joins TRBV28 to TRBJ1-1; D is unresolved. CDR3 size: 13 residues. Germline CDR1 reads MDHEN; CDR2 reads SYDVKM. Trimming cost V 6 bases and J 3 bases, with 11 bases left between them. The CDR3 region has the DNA TGTGCCAGCAGCTCCCCATACTACACTGAAGCTTTCTTT. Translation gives CASSSPYYTEAFF. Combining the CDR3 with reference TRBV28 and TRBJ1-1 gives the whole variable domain DVKVTQSSRYLVKRTGEKVFLECVQDMDHENMFWYRQDPGLGLRLIYFSYDVKMKEKGDIPEGYSVSREKKERFSLILESASTNQTSMYLCASSSPYYTEAFFGQGTRLTVV.

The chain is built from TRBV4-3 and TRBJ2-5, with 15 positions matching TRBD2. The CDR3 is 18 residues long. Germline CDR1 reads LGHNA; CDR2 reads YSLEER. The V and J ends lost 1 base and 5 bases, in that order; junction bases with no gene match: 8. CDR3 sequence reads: CASSQGDPGTSGRETQYF. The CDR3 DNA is TGCGCCAGCAGCCAAGGAGATCCCGGGACTAGCGGGAGGGAGACCCAGTACTTC.

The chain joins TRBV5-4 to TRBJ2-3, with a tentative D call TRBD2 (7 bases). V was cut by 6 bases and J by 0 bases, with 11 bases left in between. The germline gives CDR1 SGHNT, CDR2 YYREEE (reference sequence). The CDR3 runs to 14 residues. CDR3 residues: CASIGGPSTDTQYF. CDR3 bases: TGTGCCAGCATCGGGGGGCCTAGCACAGATACGCAGTATTTT.

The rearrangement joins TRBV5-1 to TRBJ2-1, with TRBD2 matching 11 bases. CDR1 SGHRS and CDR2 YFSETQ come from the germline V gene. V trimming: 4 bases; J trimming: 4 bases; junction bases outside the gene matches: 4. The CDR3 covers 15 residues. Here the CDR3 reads CASSPGTSGYNEQFF. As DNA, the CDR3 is TGCGCCAGCAGCCCTGGGACTAGCGGATACAATGAGCAGTTCTTC.

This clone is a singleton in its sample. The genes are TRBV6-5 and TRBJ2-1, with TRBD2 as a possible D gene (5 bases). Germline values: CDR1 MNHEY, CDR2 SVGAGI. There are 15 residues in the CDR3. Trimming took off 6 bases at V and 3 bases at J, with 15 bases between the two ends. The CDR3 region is CASSRSSRNYNEQFF. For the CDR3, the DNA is TGTGCCAGCAGCCGTTCTAGCCGGAACTACAATGAGCAGTTCTTC.

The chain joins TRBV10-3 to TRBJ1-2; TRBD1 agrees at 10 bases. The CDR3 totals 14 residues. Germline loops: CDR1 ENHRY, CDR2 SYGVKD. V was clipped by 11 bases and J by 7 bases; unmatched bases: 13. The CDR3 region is CAVSQTGGDTGYTF. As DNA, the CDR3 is TGTGCCGTAAGCCAGACAGGGGGCGATACTGGCTACACCTTC.

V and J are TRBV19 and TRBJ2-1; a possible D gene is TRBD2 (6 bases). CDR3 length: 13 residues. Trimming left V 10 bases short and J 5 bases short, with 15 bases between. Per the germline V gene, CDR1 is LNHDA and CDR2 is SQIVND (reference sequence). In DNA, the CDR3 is TGTGCCACTCGAGAGACTAGAGACAATGAGCAGTTCTTC. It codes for CATRETRDNEQFF. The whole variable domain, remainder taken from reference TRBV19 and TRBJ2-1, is DGGITQSPKYLFRKEGQNVTLSCEQNLNHDAMYWYRQDPGQGLRLIYYSQIVNDFQKGDIAEGYSVSREKKESFPLTVTSAQKNPTAFYLCATRETRDNEQFFGPGTRLTVL.

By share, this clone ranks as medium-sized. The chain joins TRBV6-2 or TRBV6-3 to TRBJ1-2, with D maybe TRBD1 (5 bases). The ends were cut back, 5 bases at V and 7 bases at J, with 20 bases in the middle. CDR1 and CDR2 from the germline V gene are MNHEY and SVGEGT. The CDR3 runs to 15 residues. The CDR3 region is CASSEDMETLVGYTF. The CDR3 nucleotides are TGTGCCAGCAGTGAGGACATGGAGACTTTGGTTGGCTACACCTTC.

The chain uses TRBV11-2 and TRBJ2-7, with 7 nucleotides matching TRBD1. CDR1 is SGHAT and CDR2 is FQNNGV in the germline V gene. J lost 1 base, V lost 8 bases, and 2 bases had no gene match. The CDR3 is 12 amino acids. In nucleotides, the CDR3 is TGTGCCAGCGGGACAGCGTCCTACGAGCAGTACTTC. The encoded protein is CASGTASYEQYF.

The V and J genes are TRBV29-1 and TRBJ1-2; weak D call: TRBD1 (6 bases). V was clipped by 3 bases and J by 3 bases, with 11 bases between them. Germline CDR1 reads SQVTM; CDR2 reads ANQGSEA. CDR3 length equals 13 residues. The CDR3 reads CSVDGQTHYGYTF. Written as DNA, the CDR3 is TGCAGCGTTGACGGACAGACCCACTATGGCTACACCTTC.

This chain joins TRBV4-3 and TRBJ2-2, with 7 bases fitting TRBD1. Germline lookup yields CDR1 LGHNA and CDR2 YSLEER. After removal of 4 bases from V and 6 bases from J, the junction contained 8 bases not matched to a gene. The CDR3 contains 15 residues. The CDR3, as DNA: TGCGCCAGCAGCCCCCGAACAGGGGCTGCCGGGGAGCTGTTTTTT. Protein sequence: CASSPRTGAAGELFF.

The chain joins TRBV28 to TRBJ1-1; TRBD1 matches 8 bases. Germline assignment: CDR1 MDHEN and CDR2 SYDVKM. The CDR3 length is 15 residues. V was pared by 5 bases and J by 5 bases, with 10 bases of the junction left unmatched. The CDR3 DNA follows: TGTGCCAGCAGTACCCCCGGACAGGGTCGGACTGAAGCTTTCTTT. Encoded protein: CASSTPGQGRTEAFF.

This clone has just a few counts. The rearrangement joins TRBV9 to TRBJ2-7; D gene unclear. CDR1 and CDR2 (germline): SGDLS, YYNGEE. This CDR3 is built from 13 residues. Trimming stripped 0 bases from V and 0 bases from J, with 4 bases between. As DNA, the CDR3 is TGTGCCAGCAGCGTAGAGAGCTCCTACGAGCAGTACTTC. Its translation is CASSVESSYEQYF.

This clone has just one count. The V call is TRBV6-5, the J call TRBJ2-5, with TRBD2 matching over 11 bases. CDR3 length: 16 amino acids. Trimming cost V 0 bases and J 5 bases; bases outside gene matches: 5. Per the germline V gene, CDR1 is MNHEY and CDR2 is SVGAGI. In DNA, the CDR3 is TGTGCCAGCAGTTACTCCCCTAGCGGGAGGACGGAGACCCAGTACTTC. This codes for CASSYSPSGRTETQYF.

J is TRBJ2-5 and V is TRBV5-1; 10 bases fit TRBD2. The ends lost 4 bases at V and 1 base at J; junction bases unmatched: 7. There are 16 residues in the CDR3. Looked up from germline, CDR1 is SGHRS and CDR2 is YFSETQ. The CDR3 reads CASSRGLASSQETQYF. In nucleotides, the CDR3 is TGCGCCAGCAGCCGGGGACTAGCGAGTAGCCAAGAGACCCAGTACTTC. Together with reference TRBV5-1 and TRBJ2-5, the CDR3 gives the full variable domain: KAGVTQTPRYLIKTRGQQVTLSCSPISGHRSVSWYQQTPGQGLQFLFEYFSETQRNKGNFPGRFSGRQFSNSRSEMNVSTLELGDSALYLCASSRGLASSQETQYFGPGTRLLVL.

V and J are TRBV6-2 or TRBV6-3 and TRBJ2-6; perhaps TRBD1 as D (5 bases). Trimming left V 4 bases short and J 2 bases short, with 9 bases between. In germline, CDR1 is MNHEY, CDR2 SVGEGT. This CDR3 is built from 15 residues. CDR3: CASSSGRAGANVLTF. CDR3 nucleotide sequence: TGTGCCAGCAGTTCAGGCAGGGCTGGGGCCAACGTCCTGACTTTC.

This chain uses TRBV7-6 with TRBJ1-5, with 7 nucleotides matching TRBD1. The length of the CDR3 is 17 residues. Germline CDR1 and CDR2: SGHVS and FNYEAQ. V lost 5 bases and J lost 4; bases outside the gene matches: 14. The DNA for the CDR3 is TGTGCCAGCAGCCCCCGGGACCCCACAGGGGAAAATCAGCCCCAGCATTTT. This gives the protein CASSPRDPTGENQPQHF.

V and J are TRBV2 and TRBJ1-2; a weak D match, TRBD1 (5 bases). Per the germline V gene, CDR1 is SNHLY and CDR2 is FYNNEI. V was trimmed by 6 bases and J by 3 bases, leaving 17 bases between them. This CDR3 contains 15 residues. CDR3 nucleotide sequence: TGTGCCAGCAGAGACCCCGTGACAGACTACTATGGCTACACCTTC. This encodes CASRDPVTDYYGYTF. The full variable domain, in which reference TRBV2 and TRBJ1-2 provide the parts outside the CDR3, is EPEVTQTPSHQVTQMGQEVILRCVPISNHLYFYWYRQILGQKVEFLVSFYNNEISEKSEIFDDQFSVERPDGSNFTLKIRSTKLEDSAMYFCASRDPVTDYYGYTFGSGTRLTVV.

The CDR3 reads CASSEGRGMGQDTQYF. DNA for the CDR3: TGTGCCAGCAGTGAAGGGCGGGGGATGGGGCAAGATACGCAGTATTTT. The rearrangement joins TRBV6-1 to TRBJ2-3; 7 positions match TRBD2. Germline CDR1 is MNHNS and CDR2 is SASEGT. V was pared by 1 base and J by 5 bases, with 9 bases of the junction left unmatched. The CDR3 spans 16 residues.

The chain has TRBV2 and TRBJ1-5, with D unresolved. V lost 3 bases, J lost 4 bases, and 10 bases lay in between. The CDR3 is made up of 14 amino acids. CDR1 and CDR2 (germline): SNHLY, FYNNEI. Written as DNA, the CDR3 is TGTGCCAGCAGTGACAAGTCACGGAATCAGCCCCAGCATTTT. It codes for CASSDKSRNQPQHF.

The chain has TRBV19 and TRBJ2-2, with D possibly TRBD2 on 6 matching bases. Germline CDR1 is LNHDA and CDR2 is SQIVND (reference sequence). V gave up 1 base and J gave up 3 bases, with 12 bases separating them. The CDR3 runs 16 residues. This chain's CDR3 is CASSIAWGEHTGELFF. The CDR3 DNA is TGTGCCAGTAGTATAGCGTGGGGGGAGCACACCGGGGAGCTGTTTTTT.

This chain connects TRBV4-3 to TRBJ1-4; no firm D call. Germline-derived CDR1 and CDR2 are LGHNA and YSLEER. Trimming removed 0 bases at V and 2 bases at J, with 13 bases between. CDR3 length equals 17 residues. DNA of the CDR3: TGCGCCAGCAGCCAAGATTTAGGAGTCGGGACTAATGAAAAACTGTTTTTT. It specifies CASSQDLGVGTNEKLFF.

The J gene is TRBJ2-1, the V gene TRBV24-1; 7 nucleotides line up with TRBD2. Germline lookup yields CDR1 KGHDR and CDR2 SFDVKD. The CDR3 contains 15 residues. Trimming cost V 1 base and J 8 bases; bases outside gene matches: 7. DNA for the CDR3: TGTGCCACCAGTGATTTTGGGGGGGTATACGATGAGCAGTTCTTC. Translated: CATSDFGGVYDEQFF.

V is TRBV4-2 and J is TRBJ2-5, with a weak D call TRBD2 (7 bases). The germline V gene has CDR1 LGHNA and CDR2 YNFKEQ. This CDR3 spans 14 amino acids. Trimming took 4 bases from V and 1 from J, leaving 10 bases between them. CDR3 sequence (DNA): TGTGCCAGCAGCCCCGGGGGGCCCCAAGAGACCCAGTACTTC. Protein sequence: CASSPGGPQETQYF.

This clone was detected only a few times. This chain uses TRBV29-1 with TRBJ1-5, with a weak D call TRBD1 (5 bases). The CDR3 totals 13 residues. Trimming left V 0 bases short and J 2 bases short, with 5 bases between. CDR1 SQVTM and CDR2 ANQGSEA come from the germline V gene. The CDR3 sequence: CSVEEGGNQPQHF. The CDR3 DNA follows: TGCAGCGTTGAAGAAGGGGGCAATCAGCCCCAGCATTTT.

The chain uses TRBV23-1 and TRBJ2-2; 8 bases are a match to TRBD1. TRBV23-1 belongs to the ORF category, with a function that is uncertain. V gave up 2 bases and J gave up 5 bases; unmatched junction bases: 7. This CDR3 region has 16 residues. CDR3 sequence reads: CASSQPTGVGTGELFF. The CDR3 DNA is TGCGCCAGCAGTCAACCGACAGGGGTTGGTACCGGGGAGCTGTTTTTT.

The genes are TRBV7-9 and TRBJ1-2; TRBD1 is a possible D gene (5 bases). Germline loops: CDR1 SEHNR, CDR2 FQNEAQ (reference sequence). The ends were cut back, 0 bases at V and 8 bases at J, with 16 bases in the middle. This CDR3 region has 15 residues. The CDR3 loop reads CASSLAGGAVLGYTF. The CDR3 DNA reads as TGTGCCAGCAGCTTAGCCGGCGGGGCAGTTTTAGGCTACACCTTC. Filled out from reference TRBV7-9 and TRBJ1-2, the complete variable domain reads DTGVSQNPRHKITKRGQNVTFRCDPISEHNRLYWYRQTLGQGPEFLTYFQNEAQLEKSRLLSDRFSAERPKGSFSTLEIQRTEQGDSAMYLCASSLAGGAVLGYTFGSGTRLTVV.

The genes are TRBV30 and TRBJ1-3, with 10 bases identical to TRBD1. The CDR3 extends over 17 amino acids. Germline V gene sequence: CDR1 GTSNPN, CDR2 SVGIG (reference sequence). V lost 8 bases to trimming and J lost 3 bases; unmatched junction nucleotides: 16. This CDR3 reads CANAPGQGRNFGNTIYF. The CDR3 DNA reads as TGTGCCAACGCTCCGGGACAGGGGAGAAACTTTGGAAACACCATATATTTT.

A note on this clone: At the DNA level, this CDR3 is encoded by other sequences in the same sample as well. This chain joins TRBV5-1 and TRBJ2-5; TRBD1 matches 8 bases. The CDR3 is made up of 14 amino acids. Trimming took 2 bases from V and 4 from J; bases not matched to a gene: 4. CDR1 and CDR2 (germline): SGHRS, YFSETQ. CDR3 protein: CASSLGRGRETQYF. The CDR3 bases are TGCGCCAGCAGCTTAGGCAGGGGGCGAGAGACCCAGTACTTC.